The present TCR beta chain was sequenced within a study of OX40 agonist ivuxolimab in advanced cancers. The overall study: Prior anti-PD-1, anti-PD-L1 or anti-CTLA-4 therapy was allowed; roughly 40% had some.

General study points: Certain nonresponders likewise exhibited a low normalized T-cell clonal expansion. Expanded clones were, on average, more numerous in CD8+ T cells than in CD4+.

As concerns this clone: Its antigen is not identified.

Germline V lookup: CDR1 SGHTA, CDR2 FQGNSA. The CDR3 has 13 amino acids. V shed 1 base and J 9 bases; nucleotides not matched to a gene: 3. Autoimmune disease history or systemic immunosuppression led to patients being barred. This table comes from immunoSEQ multiplex PCR, and its TCRdb copy is limited to in-frame clones, with some not included. The table has about 63,000 clones, 80% to 90% seen once. J is TRBJ2-5 and V is TRBV7-2, with 9 bases lining up with TRBD1. This clonotype was sampled from an adult with an advanced solid tumor such as melanoma, head and neck, liver or kidney cancer. Sequenced here: CD4+ or CD8+ T cells sorted from blood, sampled in a trial of the OX40 agonist ivuxolimab. CDR3 nucleotide sequence: TGTGCCAGCAGCTTAGGGGGACAGGGCGCCCAGTACTTC. Translated: CASSLGGQGAQYF.